This TCR beta chain stems from a study of identical twins. V shed 5 bases and J shed 0 bases, with 13 bases lying between them. CDR3 length: 15 residues. Germline V gives CDR1 LGHDT, CDR2 YNNKEL (reference sequence). Comments on this clonotype: Its antigen is still unknown.

Points from the study as a whole: Beta out-of-frame sequences displayed a weaker excess of sharing between twins. For monozygotic twins, models underestimated out-of-frame TCR alpha sharing.

TCRdb analysed the 5' RACE reads with MiXCR anew, one entry per CDR3 protein. The sample yields 460,000 or so distinct CDR3 sequences, 14% seen once. These data were also filed under a second study, of yellow fever vaccine responses in identical twins.

This receptor was obtained from a woman between 18 and 29 years old in good health. Sequenced material: CD4+ T cells sorted from blood. This rearrangement joins TRBV3-1 to TRBJ2-5; D is undetermined. CDR3 nucleotides: TGTGCCAGCAGCAGCGTGCAGTCGTACCAAGAGACCCAGTACTTC. Translating it yields CASSSVQSYQETQYF.